The 12 T cell receptor beta chains below were found in one sample sequenced in a study of neurological immune-mediated disorders. TCRdb redid the calling of the 5' RACE reads with MiXCR, one entry per CDR3 protein. The table includes 50,000 to 60,000 distinct CDR3 sequences, about 4.2% detected once. Sequenced sample: CD4+ T cells from blood. These receptors were taken from a woman aged 40 to 50 with multiple sclerosis.

In the case of this clonotype: This sequence may be a read error, since a much larger clone differs from it by one base. This chain links TRBV9 with TRBJ2-3; D remains ambiguous. The germline gives CDR1 SGDLS, CDR2 YYNGEE. V lost 0 bases, J lost 3 bases, and 8 bases lay in between. The CDR3 is 14 residues long. CDR3 nucleotide sequence: TGTGCCAGCAGCGTAGAGGTAGCTACAGATACGCAGTATTTT. It yields the protein CASSVEVATDTQYF.

This clonotype was observed many times. This chain uses TRBV20-1 with TRBJ1-2, with a possible D match to TRBD1 (5 bases). The CDR3 contains 16 residues. Germline-derived CDR1 and CDR2 are DFQATT and SNEGSKA (reference sequence). Trimming left V 0 bases short and J 3 bases short, with 17 bases between. This CDR3 reads CSARDLRRQGDYGYTF. The CDR3 region has the DNA TGCAGTGCTAGAGATCTTAGGCGGCAGGGTGACTATGGCTACACCTTC.

This clonotype was picked up many times. The rearrangement uses TRBV5-1 and TRBJ1-6; D is possibly TRBD1 (6 bases). This CDR3 comprises 14 residues. Trimming left V 5 bases short and J 7 bases short, with 13 bases between. Per germline, CDR1 SGHRS and CDR2 YFSETQ. The CDR3 sequence is CASRTGQINSPLHF. CDR3 coding DNA: TGCGCCAGCAGGACCGGACAGATAAATTCACCCCTCCACTTT. Combining the CDR3 with reference TRBV5-1 and TRBJ1-6 gives the whole variable domain KAGVTQTPRYLIKTRGQQVTLSCSPISGHRSVSWYQQTPGQGLQFLFEYFSETQRNKGNFPGRFSGRQFSNSRSEMNVSTLELGDSALYLCASRTGQINSPLHFGNGTRLTVT.

This clonotype was observed at least ten times. This chain connects TRBV6-5 to TRBJ2-5; a possible D gene is TRBD1 (5 bases). Germline CDR1 is MNHEY and CDR2 is SVGAGI. The length of the CDR3 is 14 residues. With 6 bases removed from V and 4 bases from J, the gap between germline ends came to 15 bases. Written as DNA, the CDR3 is TGTGCCAGCAGCCTCAGGGCTTTGAGAGAGACCCAGTACTTC. Translated: CASSLRALRETQYF.

This clonotype was counted many times. In DNA, the CDR3 is TGTGCCAGCACCAAAGGAGGGGCAGGGGACACTGAAGCTTTCTTT. Translated: CASTKGGAGDTEAFF. The V gene is TRBV6-6, the J gene TRBJ1-1, with a weak D call TRBD1 (6 bases). CDR3 length: 15 residues. Germline values: CDR1 MNHNY, CDR2 SVGAGI (reference sequence). The ends were cut back, 7 bases at V and 3 bases at J, with 18 bases in the middle.

At least ten counts were recorded for this clonotype. V gene TRBV6-6 combines with J gene TRBJ1-4, with 8 bases aligning to TRBD1. Germline V gives CDR1 MNHNY, CDR2 SVGAGI (reference sequence). The CDR3 totals 15 residues. Germline trimming cut 5 bases from V and 5 bases from J; bases unmatched to any gene: 7. CDR3 coding DNA: TGTGCCAGCAGTGACCCGGACAGGGCGAATGAAAAACTGTTTTTT. Protein sequence: CASSDPDRANEKLFF.

This clonotype was seen ten or more times. The chain has TRBV15 and TRBJ1-5; D is possibly TRBD1 (5 bases). The CDR3 consists of 15 residues. Germline assignment: CDR1 LNHNV and CDR2 YYDKDF (reference sequence). The germline V and J ends were trimmed by 0 bases and 8 bases, with 14 bases remaining between them. CDR3 bases: TGTGCCACCAGCAGAGATCTCCGGGGCTGGGAGCCCCAGCATTTT. Protein sequence: CATSRDLRGWEPQHF.

The rearrangement links TRBV29-1 to TRBJ2-7, with unresolved D. Germline V lookup: CDR1 SQVTM, CDR2 ANQGSEA. There are 14 residues in the CDR3. V was cut by 4 bases and J by 0 bases, with 13 bases left in between. The CDR3 reads CSVVALQRSYEQYF. The DNA of the CDR3 is TGCAGCGTTGTTGCCCTGCAACGCTCCTACGAGCAGTACTTC.

This clonotype came up many times. This chain connects TRBV20-1 to TRBJ1-1; maybe TRBD1 (5 bases). V was trimmed by 2 bases and J by 5 bases, leaving 18 bases between them. The CDR3 contains 15 residues. CDR1 is DFQATT, CDR2 SNEGSKA, per germline (reference sequence). CDR3: CSARSPLGGETEAFF. The CDR3 bases are TGCAGTGCTAGATCCCCCCTGGGGGGAGAAACTGAAGCTTTCTTT.

This clonotype is medium-sized in the sample. The genes are TRBV20-1 and TRBJ1-1, with D hard to call. The CDR3 has 13 amino acids. The germline V and J ends were trimmed by 6 bases and 0 bases, with 11 bases remaining between them. CDR1 and CDR2 (germline): DFQATT, SNEGSKA (reference sequence). The CDR3 region is CSAFWAMNTEAFF. CDR3 bases: TGCAGTGCGTTTTGGGCGATGAACACTGAAGCTTTCTTT.

This clonotype appeared many times. This chain links TRBV10-3 with TRBJ1-5; 9 bases align to TRBD1. The CDR3 is 17 residues long. CDR1 is ENHRY and CDR2 is SYGVKD in the germline V gene. Losses at the gene ends were 10 bases for V and 3 bases for J; bases not matched to a gene: 16. The CDR3 region is CATQRDPGTGPNQPQHF. The DNA for the CDR3 is TGTGCCACCCAGAGGGACCCCGGGACAGGGCCCAATCAGCCCCAGCATTTT.

This clonotype showed up many times. As DNA, the CDR3 is TGTGCCAGCAGCGCCAGGGACGTCGACCAGAACACTGAAGCTTTCTTT. Translated, it gives CASSARDVDQNTEAFF. The V and J genes are TRBV7-2 and TRBJ1-1; D possibly corresponds to TRBD1 (5 bases). In germline, CDR1 is SGHTA, CDR2 FQGNSA. This CDR3 comprises 16 residues. The V end was cut by 5 bases, the J end by 1 base, with 17 bases between.